The 9 T cell receptor beta chains below were found in one sample sequenced in a study of CD8 T cells in Susac syndrome. An amount of RNA that ranged from 0.5 to 1 ug was reverse transcribed with random hexamers. Using its own MiXCR run on the immunoSEQ multiplex PCR reads, TCRdb lists one record per CDR3 protein. Of 77,000 or so distinct CDR3 sequences in the sample, more than 85% were seen once. Sample: CD4+ T cells from PBMCs. All receptors derive from a human donor with Susac syndrome.

The chain employs TRBV7-2 and TRBJ2-7; weak D call: TRBD1 (5 bases). V lost 5 bases, J lost 5 bases, and 13 bases lay in between. CDR1 and CDR2 from the germline V gene are SGHTA and FQGNSA. This CDR3 comprises 13 residues. The CDR3 coding sequence is TGTGCCAGCAGCCCCAAAAGGGGCCACGAGCAGTACTTC. Its protein product is CASSPKRGHEQYF.

The rearrangement uses TRBV11-2 and TRBJ2-1; D remains unclear. Germline CDR1 is SGHAT and CDR2 is FQNNGV. V shed 3 bases and J shed 6 bases, with 3 bases lying between them. The CDR3 consists of 11 residues. This CDR3 is CASSFFNEQFF. CDR3 bases: TGTGCCAGCAGCTTCTTCAATGAGCAGTTCTTC.

This clonotype came up a few times. CDR3 nucleotides: TGTGCCAGCAGTCTGAGTCTCTTTCAGCCCCAGCATTTT. Its protein is CASSLSLFQPQHF. The chain recombines TRBV7-8 with TRBJ1-5; no reliable D call. Trimming pared 6 bases from V and 6 bases from J, leaving 12 bases between. Per the germline V gene, CDR1 is SGHVS and CDR2 is FQNEAQ. CDR3 size: 13 residues.

The V and J genes are TRBV5-1 and TRBJ2-5; TRBD1 matches 10 bases. J gave up 4 bases and V 3 bases, and 6 bases lay outside the gene matches. This CDR3 comprises 15 residues. Germline V gene sequence: CDR1 SGHRS, CDR2 YFSETQ. CDR3 in DNA: TGCGCCAGCAGCTCTCTAGACAGGGGGCGAGAGACCCAGTACTTC. Protein sequence: CASSSLDRGRETQYF.

The chain recombines TRBV12-3 or TRBV12-4 with TRBJ1-2, with 7 nucleotides matching TRBD1. With V trimmed by 6 bases and J by 0 bases, 4 bases remained unmatched. There are 14 residues in the CDR3. Written as DNA, the CDR3 is TGTGCCAGCAGACCCGGGACAGCTAACTATGGCTACACCTTC. Translated: CASRPGTANYGYTF.

The sample holds one count of this clonotype. V is TRBV5-8 and J is TRBJ2-5; D is possibly TRBD1 (5 bases). Germline loops: CDR1 SGHTS, CDR2 YDEGEE. The CDR3 is 15 residues long. Trimming stripped 2 bases from V and 0 bases from J, with 11 bases between. The CDR3 DNA reads as TGTGCCAGCAGCTTTGACAGAAAGAACCAAGAGACCCAGTACTTC. It encodes CASSFDRKNQETQYF.

This chain connects TRBV13 to TRBJ1-2, with D unclear. CDR3 length: 13 amino acids. The V and J ends lost 0 bases and 3 bases respectively, with 5 bases between them. Germline V CDR1 and CDR2: PRHDT, FYEKMQ (reference sequence). CDR3 sequence: CASSLGQDYGYTF. The CDR3 DNA reads as TGTGCCAGCAGCTTAGGGCAGGACTATGGCTACACCTTC.

The J gene is TRBJ2-7, the V gene TRBV5-1, with TRBD1 matching over 9 bases. After removal of 4 bases from V and 3 bases from J, the junction contained 2 bases not matched to a gene. Germline values: CDR1 SGHRS, CDR2 YFSETQ. The CDR3 loop spans 13 amino acids. This chain's CDR3 is CASSRDRVYEQYF. The CDR3 region has the DNA TGCGCCAGCAGCAGGGACAGGGTCTACGAGCAGTACTTC. The full variable domain, in which reference TRBV5-1 and TRBJ2-7 provide the parts outside the CDR3, is KAGVTQTPRYLIKTRGQQVTLSCSPISGHRSVSWYQQTPGQGLQFLFEYFSETQRNKGNFPGRFSGRQFSNSRSEMNVSTLELGDSALYLCASSRDRVYEQYFGPGTRLTVT.

The chain couples TRBV7-9 to TRBJ2-1; TRBD1 matches at 7 bases. Losses at the gene ends were 4 bases for V and 3 bases for J; bases not matched to a gene: 3. The CDR3 covers 14 residues. The germline V gene encodes CDR1 SEHNR and CDR2 FQNEAQ (reference sequence). The chain's CDR3 is CASSWGQLYNEQFF. The CDR3 nucleotides read TGTGCCAGCAGCTGGGGACAGCTCTACAATGAGCAGTTCTTC.